A single sample is the source of the 15 T cell receptor beta chains below, sequenced in a study of T cell repertoires in cytomegalovirus infection. For these TCRs, the target antigens are not known. TCRdb re-called the reads with MiXCR, one entry per CDR3 protein. The sample holds about 60,000 distinct CDR3 sequences, about a third seen once. Sequencing was carried out using PBMCs, sequenced either directly or after in vitro stimulation (not recorded which). The source is a human donor in good health (CMV status not recorded). Some clones in this sample may be carry-over from other donors' samples.

This clonotype was seen ten or more times. This chain connects TRBV7-2 to TRBJ1-6, with D possibly matching TRBD1 (6 bases). The V gene lost 3 bases and the J gene lost 11 bases, with 11 bases spanning the gap. The CDR3 has 13 residues. CDR1 is SGHTA, CDR2 FQGNSA, per germline. CDR3 sequence reads: CASSFTGTAPLHF. The DNA for the CDR3 is TGTGCCAGCAGCTTTACAGGGACTGCACCCCTCCACTTT.

This clonotype was detected only a few times. CDR3 nucleotide sequence: TGTGCCAGCAGAGAGGGGTGTGTGGGCAATCAGCCCCAGCATTTT. Translating gives CASREGCVGNQPQHF. The chain couples TRBV11-3 to TRBJ1-5; tentatively, D is TRBD1 (5 bases). The ends were cut back, 6 bases at V and 2 bases at J, with 14 bases in the middle. CDR1 and CDR2 (germline): SGHNT, YENEEA. The CDR3 extends over 15 amino acids.

This clonotype was detected many times. DNA of the CDR3: TGTGCCAGCAGCTTATTTGGCCGACAAGAGACCCAGTACTTC. This codes for CASSLFGRQETQYF. J is TRBJ2-5 and V is TRBV7-6; D call uncertain. Germline V gene data show CDR1 as SGHVS and CDR2 as FNYEAQ. There are 14 residues in the CDR3. The V end lost 2 bases, the J end lost 2 bases, and 9 bases lay between the germline ends.

The rearrangement links TRBV20-1 to TRBJ2-7; TRBD1 is a possible D gene (6 bases). The CDR3 length is 13 residues. Germline CDR1 reads DFQATT; CDR2 reads SNEGSKA (reference sequence). With 4 bases removed from V and 5 bases from J, the gap between germline ends came to 15 bases. This CDR3 is CSAKGEGVDEQYF. The CDR3 nucleotides read TGCAGTGCTAAGGGGGAAGGGGTGGACGAGCAGTACTTC.

CDR3 nucleotide sequence: TGCGCCAGCAGCCAAAGCAATCTCCCCTACGAGCAGTACTTC. This sequence encodes CASSQSNLPYEQYF. The chain has TRBV4-3 and TRBJ2-7; D unclear. The CDR3 is 14 residues long. Deletions cut 2 bases from V and 2 bases from J, with 10 bases between. In germline, CDR1 is LGHNA, CDR2 YSLEER.

The rearrangement uses TRBV12-3 or TRBV12-4 and TRBJ1-4; D gene ambiguous. The CDR3 has 12 residues. V was clipped by 2 bases and J by 8 bases, with 6 bases between them. DNA of the CDR3: TGTGCCAGCAGTTTAATGGAGGAAAAACTGTTTTTT. Protein: CASSLMEEKLFF.

The chain links TRBV6-1 to TRBJ1-1, with a tentative D call TRBD1 (6 bases). Trimming stripped 8 bases from V and 0 bases from J, with 13 bases between. CDR1 and CDR2 from the germline V gene are MNHNS and SASEGT. The CDR3 length is 14 residues. The CDR3 DNA reads as TGTGCCAGCCGACAGGATTTGATGAACACTGAAGCTTTCTTT. Translating gives CASRQDLMNTEAFF.

At least ten counts were recorded for this clonotype. This chain joins TRBV7-2 and TRBJ1-1, with 7 bases lining up with TRBD1. J lost 10 bases, V lost 5 bases, and 10 bases had no gene match. From germline, CDR1 is SGHTA and CDR2 FQGNSA. This CDR3 comprises 13 residues. CDR3 coding DNA: TGTGCCAGCAGCGCGGACAGGTTTTCTGGAGCTTTCTTT. The encoded protein is CASSADRFSGAFF. Full variable domain (outside the CDR3, taken from reference TRBV7-2 and TRBJ1-1): GAGVSQSPSNKVTEKGKDVELRCDPISGHTALYWYRQSLGQGLEFLIYFQGNSAPDKSGLPSDRFSAERTGGSVSTLTIQRTQQEDSAVYLCASSADRFSGAFFGQGTRLTVV.

CDR3 in DNA: TGTGCCAGCAGCCCGGGGCCGGGGGCAGATACGCAGTATTTT. Its protein product is CASSPGPGADTQYF. This sequence joins TRBV5-4 and TRBJ2-3, with D tentatively TRBD2 (6 bases). Trimming cost V 4 bases and J 4 bases, with 13 bases left between them. Germline loops: CDR1 SGHNT, CDR2 YYREEE (reference sequence). There are 14 residues in the CDR3.

This chain joins TRBV20-1 and TRBJ1-1; D unclear. V lost 1 base and J lost 4, with 10 bases in between. This CDR3 region has 13 residues. Germline CDR1 DFQATT, CDR2 SNEGSKA (reference sequence). The CDR3 DNA reads as TGCAGTGCTAGAGGGGTGATTGGCACTGAAGCTTTCTTT. This sequence encodes CSARGVIGTEAFF.

The chain has TRBV6-2 or TRBV6-3 and TRBJ2-7, with TRBD2 as a possible D gene (6 bases). V was trimmed by 2 bases and J by 7 bases, leaving 15 bases between them. Per germline, CDR1 MNHEY and CDR2 SVGEGT. The CDR3 contains 14 residues. CDR3 in DNA: TGTGCCAGCAGTTACCTACTAGCTGTGGGGGAGCAGTACTTC. It yields the protein CASSYLLAVGEQYF.

The V call is TRBV5-4, the J call TRBJ2-7; TRBD2 matches 7 bases. The germline V gene encodes CDR1 SGHNT and CDR2 YYREEE (reference sequence). The ends lost 4 bases at V and 6 bases at J; junction bases unmatched: 13. This CDR3 contains 15 residues. Here the CDR3 reads CASSPGTNPDGEQYF. The CDR3 DNA reads as TGTGCCAGCAGCCCCGGGACTAATCCAGATGGCGAGCAGTACTTC.

This clonotype was seen more than once but under ten times. The chain joins TRBV20-1 to TRBJ2-3; TRBD2 aligns across 12 bases. The CDR3 consists of 19 residues. The germline V gene encodes CDR1 DFQATT and CDR2 SNEGSKA (reference sequence). V shed 5 bases and J 5 bases; nucleotides not matched to a gene: 20. CDR3 DNA: TGCAGTGCTCCTCAGACTAGCGGGGGCGCAGGGGCCCCAGAAGATACGCAGTATTTT. Amino acid sequence: CSAPQTSGGAGAPEDTQYF.

This clonotype was detected a few times. V gene TRBV27 combines with J gene TRBJ1-5, with D possibly matching TRBD1 (5 bases). CDR1 and CDR2 (germline): MNHEY, SMNVEV (reference sequence). The CDR3 is made up of 12 amino acids. The ends were cut back, 5 bases at V and 10 bases at J, with 12 bases in the middle. The CDR3 region is CASSPTGKPQHF. CDR3 bases: TGTGCCAGCAGTCCTACAGGTAAACCCCAGCATTTT.

This chain links TRBV2 with TRBJ2-5; TRBD1 matches at 10 bases. This CDR3 comprises 16 residues. The junction had 6 bases not matched to a gene; V was cut back by 5 bases and J by 0 bases. The germline V gene encodes CDR1 SNHLY and CDR2 FYNNEI. CDR3 sequence: CASSRSGTGDQETQYF. CDR3 bases: TGTGCCAGCAGTCGATCCGGGACAGGGGACCAAGAGACCCAGTACTTC.